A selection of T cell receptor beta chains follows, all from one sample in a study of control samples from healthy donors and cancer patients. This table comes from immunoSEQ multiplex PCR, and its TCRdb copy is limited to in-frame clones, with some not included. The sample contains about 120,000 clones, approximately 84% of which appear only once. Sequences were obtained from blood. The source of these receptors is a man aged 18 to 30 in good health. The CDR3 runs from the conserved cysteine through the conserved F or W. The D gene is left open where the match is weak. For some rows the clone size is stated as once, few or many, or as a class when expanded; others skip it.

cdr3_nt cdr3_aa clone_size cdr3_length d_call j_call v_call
TGTGCCAGCAGCCTTCGACAGTTTTTCGAGCAGTACTTC CASSLRQFFEQYF - 13 - TRBJ2-7 TRBV7-9
TGCAGTGCTAGTAGGGCTAGCGGGAGGAGCTCCTACGAGCAGTACTTC CSASRASGRSSYEQYF - 16 TRBD2 TRBJ2-7 TRBV20-1
TGTGCCAGTAGTCCGCAAAATCAGCCCCAGCATTTT CASSPQNQPQHF - 12 - TRBJ1-5 TRBV19
TGCAGTGCTAGTTACCTAAAGACAGGGAAGCCCCAGCCCCAGCATTTT CSASYLKTGKPQPQHF - 16 TRBD1 TRBJ1-5 TRBV20-1
TGTGCCATCATATCGGGAAACCGGGGAGAAGCTTTCTTT CAIISGNRGEAFF - 13 - TRBJ1-1 TRBV10-3
TGTGCCAGCAGTCCCCCTCTGTGGGAGCAGTTCTTC CASSPPLWEQFF - 12 - TRBJ2-1 TRBV28
TGTGCCACCAGCAGAGTGGATGGTTCGGGAACTGGCTACACCTTC CATSRVDGSGTGYTF - 15 - TRBJ1-2 TRBV15
TGTGCCAGCAGCCCTGGACGGAGAGTTATGAACACTGAAGCTTTCTTT CASSPGRRVMNTEAFF - 16 - TRBJ1-1 TRBV7-9
TGTGCCAGCTCACCGGGATTCAGCTCCTACGAGCAGTACTTC CASSPGFSSYEQYF - 14 - TRBJ2-7 TRBV18
TGCGCCAGCAGCCAAGATTCCGGGTACAATGAGCAGTTCTTC CASSQDSGYNEQFF - 14 - TRBJ2-1 TRBV4-3
TGTGCCAGCTCAAATGCCGCCACCCACTACGAGCAGTACTTC CASSNAATHYEQYF - 14 - TRBJ2-7 TRBV18
TGTGCCAGCAGCACGATGACAGGACCCCATGGCTACACCTTC CASSTMTGPHGYTF - 14 - TRBJ1-2 TRBV5-6
TGTGCCAGCAGCCAACGAGGGAGCAATCAGCCCCAGCATTTT CASSQRGSNQPQHF - 14 - TRBJ1-5 TRBV14
TGTGCCAGCAGCACCCGGGGGGCTGGGGCCAACGTCCTGACTTTC CASSTRGAGANVLTF - 15 TRBD2 TRBJ2-6 TRBV11-2
TGTGCCAGCAGCTTAATGACAGGACCCTCCTACGAGCAGTACTTC CASSLMTGPSYEQYF - 15 - TRBJ2-7 TRBV7-6
TGTGCCAGCAGCCAAAGCGGGAGGGCAAGAAGAAATGAGCAGTTCTTC CASSQSGRARRNEQFF - 16 TRBD2 TRBJ2-1 TRBV3-1/TRBV3-2
TGTGCCAGCAGCTCCCCCCGGGACCAAAGGATCCATGAGCAGTTCTTC CASSSPRDQRIHEQFF - 16 - TRBJ2-1 TRBV7-9
TGCGCCAGCAGCGCCGGGACAGGGGTTTACAATGAGCAGTTCTTC CASSAGTGVYNEQFF - 15 TRBD1 TRBJ2-1 TRBV10-1
TGTGCCAGCAGTTACTCGAGAACTATGGGTGGAAACACCATATATTTT CASSYSRTMGGNTIYF - 16 - TRBJ1-3 TRBV6-5
TGTGCCAGCAGCTCAAGGACTAGCGGGAGGGGAAACGAGCAGTACTTC CASSSRTSGRGNEQYF - 16 TRBD2 TRBJ2-7 TRBV5-4
TGTGCCAGCAGCCCAAATACAGGCAATCAGCCCCAGCATTTT CASSPNTGNQPQHF few 14 - TRBJ1-5 TRBV7-9
TGTGCCAGCAGCCAAGGGGTTTGGGCTAGCCCGGAGACAGATACGCAGTATTTT CASSQGVWASPETDTQYF - 18 - TRBJ2-3 TRBV4-2
TGTGCCAGCAGCCCCAGCCCTCTATCCTACTCCTACGAGCAGTACTTC CASSPSPLSYSYEQYF - 16 - TRBJ2-7 TRBV3-1/TRBV3-2
TGCGCCAGCAGTGAATTCTCAGGGGGTCTATGGAACACTGAAGCTTTCTTT CASSEFSGGLWNTEAFF - 17 TRBD1 TRBJ1-1 TRBV10-2
TGTGCCAGCAGTCCCGGACAGGGTGGCTACGAACAGTACTTC CASSPGQGGYEQYF - 14 TRBD1 TRBJ2-7 TRBV6-5
TGTGCCAGCAGTGAATCGACAGGAGGTTCCTATGGCTACACCTTC CASSESTGGSYGYTF - 15 - TRBJ1-2 TRBV2
TGTGCCAGCAGTTTAAGTCCCCAGGGGTACCAAGAGACCCAGTACTTC CASSLSPQGYQETQYF - 16 - TRBJ2-5 TRBV27
TGCGCCAGCAGCTTGAATAGTGGGGGCAGGGAAGAGACCCAGTACTTC CASSLNSGGREETQYF - 16 - TRBJ2-5 TRBV5-1
TGCGCCAGCAGCCCACTCACATCCTCCGGCACAGATACGCAGTATTTT CASSPLTSSGTDTQYF - 16 - TRBJ2-3 TRBV5-1
TGTGCCAGCAGCTCCGGGACAAGAAGTGAAGCTTTCTTT CASSSGTRSEAFF once 13 - TRBJ1-1 TRBV6-5
TGTGCCTGGAAGGGGGGGACTGAAGCTTTCTTT CAWKGGTEAFF - 11 - TRBJ1-1 TRBV30
TGTGCCAGCTCAGTTCCCGCTGAGACCCAGTACTTC CASSVPAETQYF - 12 - TRBJ2-5 TRBV18
TGTGCCAGCCGCCAGGATGGCACCGGGGAGCTGTTTTTT CASRQDGTGELFF - 13 - TRBJ2-2 TRBV6-5
TGTGCCAGCAGCTTAGGTCCCAGCTATGGCTACACCTTC CASSLGPSYGYTF - 13 - TRBJ1-2 TRBV7-8
TGTGCCAGCAGCCTAAGGACTAGCCCAGGGACAGATACGCAGTATTTT CASSLRTSPGTDTQYF - 16 TRBD2 TRBJ2-3 TRBV5-4
TGTGCCACCAGCAAGACTAGCACCCAGGGGGGCGGGGAGCTGTTTTTT CATSKTSTQGGGELFF - 16 - TRBJ2-2 TRBV24-1
TGTGCCTGGAGGTCAGGGGGCCTTGAGACCCAGTACTTC CAWRSGGLETQYF - 13 TRBD1 TRBJ2-5 TRBV30
TGTGCCAGCAGTCTGGGCGGGACTCCAATGACCCAGTACTTC CASSLGGTPMTQYF few 14 - TRBJ2-5 TRBV5-4
TGTGCCGCCCGCGCTTGGGGGGCGTACCAAGAGACCCAGTACTTC CAARAWGAYQETQYF - 15 - TRBJ2-5 TRBV6-5
TGTGCCAGCAGCCCCGTCACGGCGGGGGTCGGCTACACCTTC CASSPVTAGVGYTF - 14 - TRBJ1-2 TRBV11-2
TGTGCCATCAGACAACTTTCCGGGACCGCCAGCGATGGCTACACCTTC CAIRQLSGTASDGYTF once 16 - TRBJ1-2 TRBV10-3
TGTGCCAGCAGCGTTCGAAGCGGGAGCTACGGGGGGCAGTTCTTC CASSVRSGSYGGQFF - 15 TRBD2 TRBJ2-1 TRBV9
TGCGCCAGCAGTCTACCGGGACAGGGTTCCGAGCAGTACTTC CASSLPGQGSEQYF - 14 TRBD1 TRBJ2-7 TRBV5-1
TGCGCCAGCAGACGGCAGTCGAACACCGGGGAGCTGTTTTTT CASRRQSNTGELFF once 14 - TRBJ2-2 TRBV10-2
TGCGCCAGCAAAATAACTACAGGGGTTGATTCACCCCTCCACTTT CASKITTGVDSPLHF - 15 TRBD1 TRBJ1-6 TRBV5-1
TGTGCCAGTAGTATCGGTCTAGCAGAGACCCAGTACTTC CASSIGLAETQYF - 13 - TRBJ2-5 TRBV19
TGTGCCAGTAGTTCCCAGCAAGACACAGATACGCAGTATTTT CASSSQQDTDTQYF - 14 - TRBJ2-3 TRBV19
TGCGCCAGCAGCTCGACCTCAGGGGTTTCAGAGCAGTTCTTC CASSSTSGVSEQFF - 14 - TRBJ2-1 TRBV5-1
TGTGCCAGTAGTCCCAGGGTTAACACTGAAGCTTTCTTT CASSPRVNTEAFF - 13 - TRBJ1-1 TRBV19
TGTGCCATACAAATTCGGGACAGCTATGGCTACACCTTC CAIQIRDSYGYTF - 13 TRBD1 TRBJ1-2 TRBV10-3
TGCGCCAGCAGCTCCCTCGAGGGGACGAGCACAGATACGCAGTATTTT CASSSLEGTSTDTQYF - 16 - TRBJ2-3 TRBV5-1
TGTGCCAGCAGCCAAGCCAAAAAGACCCAGTACTTC CASSQAKKTQYF - 12 - TRBJ2-5 TRBV3-1/TRBV3-2
TGTGCCAGCGCCACACTAGCGGGAGGGGCTAGCACAGATACGCAGTATTTT CASATLAGGASTDTQYF - 17 TRBD2 TRBJ2-3 TRBV28